One and the same sample provided the 27 T cell receptor beta chains below, sequenced in a study of cytomegalovirus exposure and HLA in healthy donors. Primers for the PCR totalled 60 Vbeta and 13 Jbeta. Repertoires were generated with immunoSEQ multiplex PCR, while TCRdb's copy carries only in-frame clones and drops some. The sample includes 150,000 or so clones, almost 80% of them seen just once. Sequenced sample: PBMCs. These receptors all stem from a male donor in good health and CMV-seronegative.

The J gene is TRBJ2-7, the V gene TRBV6-5; TRBD1 aligns across 11 bases. V dropped 6 bases and J dropped 0; count of bases not matched to a gene: 4. Germline CDR1 and CDR2: MNHEY and SVGAGI. The CDR3 loop spans 15 amino acids. The CDR3 region has the DNA TGTGCCAGCAGGGTCGGGACAGGGGGCTCCTACGAGCAGTACTTC. This translates into CASRVGTGGSYEQYF.

This chain links TRBV4-3 with TRBJ2-5, with D possibly being TRBD2 (5 bases). TRBJ2-7 matches the DNA end more closely, so the J call is doubtful. CDR1 is LGHNA and CDR2 is YSLEER in the germline V gene. The CDR3 has 16 residues. CDR3 in DNA: TGCGCCAGCAGCCAAGATCTGAGGGCAGGAAGCTACGAGCAGTACTTC. It yields the protein CASSQDLRAGSYEQYF.

A word on this clone: The DNA is omitted, as the CDR3 cannot be located on it reliably, and the CDR3 follows TCRdb's listing. The gene calls are TRBV6-5 and TRBJ2-1; TRBD1, the table's D call, lacks a check against the DNA. The CDR3 comprises 14 residues, both ends counted. Germline CDR1 and CDR2: MNHEY and SVGAGI. The CDR3 sequence is CASSSSTGLNEQFF.

The genes are TRBV29-1 and TRBJ2-1; the match to TRBD1 covers 9 bases. The trim removed 1 base at V and 7 bases at J, leaving 5 bases unmatched. This CDR3 is built from 14 residues. Germline CDR1 reads SQVTM; CDR2 reads ANQGSEA. The CDR3 DNA follows: TGCAGCGTTGAAGGGACAGGGGAGCAAAATGAGCAGTTCTTC. Its protein is CSVEGTGEQNEQFF.

CDR3 loop: CASSQQVGTGELFF. The DNA for the CDR3 is TGTGCCAGCAGCCAACAGGTCGGGACCGGGGAGCTGTTTTTT. The gene calls are TRBV11-2 and TRBJ2-2; D perhaps matches TRBD1 (5 bases). Deletions cut 5 bases from V and 5 bases from J, with 12 bases between. The CDR3 extends over 14 amino acids. Per the germline V gene, CDR1 is SGHAT and CDR2 is FQNNGV.

This chain connects TRBV10-3 to TRBJ2-1; 10 bases are a match to TRBD1. The CDR3 sequence is 13 residues long. Germline assignment: CDR1 ENHRY and CDR2 SYGVKD. The trim removed 11 bases at V and 5 bases at J, leaving 6 bases unmatched. CDR3 sequence: CALGTGENNEQFF. Written as DNA, the CDR3 is TGTGCCCTAGGGACAGGGGAAAACAATGAGCAGTTCTTC.

The chain combines TRBV5-6 with TRBJ1-2, with 7 bases aligning to TRBD1. The CDR3 loop spans 14 amino acids. Germline V gene data show CDR1 as SGHDT and CDR2 as YYEEEE. V shed 4 bases, J shed 4 bases, and the junction held 7 bases outside the gene matches. In DNA form, the CDR3 reads TGTGCCAGCAGCCCGGGGACAGAAGCCTATGGCTACACCTTC. Amino acids: CASSPGTEAYGYTF.

The rearrangement links TRBV5-1 to TRBJ1-2; unclear D gene. This CDR3 spans 15 amino acids. V was shortened by 0 bases and J by 0 bases, with 9 bases between the two germline ends. Germline CDR1 is SGHRS and CDR2 is YFSETQ. The CDR3 loop is CASSLVGESNYGYTF. Written as DNA, the CDR3 is TGCGCCAGCAGCTTGGTGGGAGAATCTAACTATGGCTACACCTTC. Together with reference TRBV5-1 and TRBJ1-2, the CDR3 gives the full variable domain: KAGVTQTPRYLIKTRGQQVTLSCSPISGHRSVSWYQQTPGQGLQFLFEYFSETQRNKGNFPGRFSGRQFSNSRSEMNVSTLELGDSALYLCASSLVGESNYGYTFGSGTRLTVV.

The rearrangement joins TRBV7-3 to TRBJ2-7; 8 bases map to TRBD2. Germline V gene sequence: CDR1 SGHTA, CDR2 FQGTGA. Trimming cost V 4 bases and J 6 bases; bases outside gene matches: 11. This CDR3 spans 15 amino acids. CDR3 sequence: CASSSLGGGQSEQYF. CDR3 DNA sequence: TGTGCCAGCAGCTCCCTCGGGGGGGGGCAGAGCGAGCAGTACTTC.

A few counts support this clone. J is TRBJ1-5 and V is TRBV6-1; D is unresolved. Trimming pared 5 bases from V and 6 bases from J, leaving 17 bases between. Germline V gene sequence: CDR1 MNHNS, CDR2 SASEGT. This CDR3 is 15 amino acids long. CDR3 protein: CASSPSWTEGQPQHF. In DNA, the CDR3 is TGTGCCAGCAGTCCCTCTTGGACTGAGGGTCAGCCCCAGCATTTT.

This clone was recorded only once. The chain links TRBV9 to TRBJ2-1, with 9 bases fitting TRBD1. Per the germline V gene, CDR1 is SGDLS and CDR2 is YYNGEE. V was clipped by 9 bases and J by 8 bases; unmatched bases: 6. CDR3 length: 12 residues. The CDR3 here is CATGQGLDEQFF. The DNA of the CDR3 is TGTGCCACCGGACAGGGGCTGGATGAGCAGTTCTTC.

V and J are TRBV29-1 and TRBJ1-2, with TRBD1 matching over 7 bases. Looked up from germline, CDR1 is SQVTM and CDR2 is ANQGSEA. Unmatched junction bases numbered 10, after V lost 3 bases and J lost 3 bases. The CDR3 extends over 15 amino acids. The CDR3 is CSVDRAGTAYYGYTF. For the CDR3, the DNA is TGCAGCGTTGACCGAGCCGGGACAGCGTACTATGGCTACACCTTC. The full variable domain, in which reference TRBV29-1 and TRBJ1-2 provide the parts outside the CDR3, is SAVISQKPSRDICQRGTSLTIQCQVDSQVTMMFWYRQQPGQSLTLIATANQGSEATYESGFVIDKFPISRPNLTFSTLTVSNMSPEDSSIYLCSVDRAGTAYYGYTFGSGTRLTVV.

This chain uses TRBV30 with TRBJ2-1; 9 nucleotides align to TRBD2. The junction had 7 bases not matched to a gene; V was cut back by 7 bases and J by 0 bases. Germline lookup yields CDR1 GTSNPN and CDR2 SVGIG (reference sequence). There are 15 residues in the CDR3. CDR3 region: CAYQRGVSSYNEQFF. The CDR3 DNA reads TGTGCCTACCAGCGGGGGGTAAGCTCCTACAATGAGCAGTTCTTC.

This clone appeared a few times. The rearrangement links TRBV5-4 to TRBJ1-2, with D possibly matching TRBD1 (5 bases). V was trimmed by 4 bases and J by 4 bases, leaving 14 bases between them. The CDR3 extends over 14 amino acids. The germline gives CDR1 SGHNT, CDR2 YYREEE (reference sequence). The DNA for the CDR3 is TGTGCCAGCAGCAGCACCGGGACTAGCTATGGCTACACCTTC. This sequence encodes CASSSTGTSYGYTF.

This clone came up a few times. V is TRBV11-2 and J is TRBJ2-1; TRBD2 might be the D (5 bases). V was cut by 1 base and J by 0 bases, with 10 bases left in between. Germline CDR1 is SGHAT and CDR2 is FQNNGV. The CDR3 runs to 16 residues. CDR3 nucleotide sequence: TGTGCCAGCAGCTTAGTTCGGGGAAGCTCCTACAATGAGCAGTTCTTC. Translation: CASSLVRGSSYNEQFF.

J is TRBJ2-5 and V is TRBV4-1; TRBD2 matches 10 bases. The V gene end was trimmed by 6 bases and the J gene end by 5 bases; junction bases not matched to a gene: 9. The V gene's germline CDR1 is MGHRA and CDR2 YSYEKL. CDR3 length: 15 amino acids. CDR3: CASRSGGAGLETQYF. DNA of the CDR3: TGCGCCAGCAGGAGCGGGGGGGCCGGTTTGGAGACCCAGTACTTC.

The table lists this clone with a count of one. This sequence joins TRBV27 and TRBJ1-2, with D possibly matching TRBD1 (6 bases). The V gene lost 6 bases and the J gene lost 7 bases, with 9 bases spanning the gap. This CDR3 region has 11 residues. Germline CDR1 MNHEY, CDR2 SMNVEV (reference sequence). DNA for the CDR3: TGTGCCAGCAGACAGGGTCGTGGCTACACCTTC. Its translation: CASRQGRGYTF.

The chain is built from TRBV7-3 and TRBJ1-2; no firm D call. CDR3 length: 15 amino acids. Trimming left V 2 bases short and J 0 bases short, with 10 bases between. Germline CDR1 is SGHTA and CDR2 is FQGTGA. The CDR3 DNA reads as TGTGCCAGCAGCTTAGGTCCCGGGACTAACTATGGCTACACCTTC. Protein product: CASSLGPGTNYGYTF.

The J gene is TRBJ2-3, the V gene TRBV29-1; 9 bases are a match to TRBD2. With V trimmed by 8 bases and J by 1 base, 13 bases remained unmatched. Per germline, CDR1 SQVTM and CDR2 ANQGSEA. The CDR3 has 16 amino acids. CDR3 loop: CSLGGREGLGTDTQYF. The CDR3 DNA reads as TGCAGCCTTGGCGGGCGGGAGGGCCTCGGCACAGATACGCAGTATTTT.

The chain is built from TRBV23-1 and TRBJ1-5, with 7 bases fitting TRBD1. TRBV23-1 is an ORF; its function is uncertain. Trimming removed 7 bases from V and 5 bases from J; junction bases left unmatched: 5. This CDR3 region has 13 residues. The CDR3 nucleotides read TGCGCCAGCAACCACAGGGGCCATCAGCCCCAGCATTTT. Translating gives CASNHRGHQPQHF.

The chain has TRBV25-1 and TRBJ2-1; 7 nucleotides match TRBD2. The J segment lost 5 bases and the V segment lost 7 bases, leaving 8 bases of the junction unmatched. The CDR3 has 14 residues. CDR1 MGHDK and CDR2 SYGVNS come from the germline V gene. CDR3 nucleotide sequence: TGTGCCAGCACGCTCGCGGGGAGGGACAATGAGCAGTTCTTC. Translating it yields CASTLAGRDNEQFF. Complete variable domain (other parts from reference TRBV25-1 and TRBJ2-1): EADIYQTPRYLVIGTGKKITLECSQTMGHDKMYWYQQDPGMELHLIHYSYGVNSTEKGDLSSESTVSRIRTEHFPLTLESARPSHTSQYLCASTLAGRDNEQFFGPGTRLTVL.

Remarks on this clone: Other DNA sequences in this sample translate to the same CDR3. This sequence joins TRBV19 and TRBJ1-5, with a tentative D call TRBD1 (6 bases). Trimming removed 3 bases at V and 1 base at J, with 10 bases between. CDR1 and CDR2 (germline): LNHDA, SQIVND (reference sequence). The CDR3 is 15 residues long. The CDR3 DNA is TGTGCCAGTAGTATTTGGGGGCAAAGCAATCAGCCCCAGCATTTT. It encodes CASSIWGQSNQPQHF.

This chain connects TRBV30 to TRBJ2-3; D remains ambiguous. V was trimmed by 3 bases and J by 1 base, leaving 8 bases between them. Germline V lookup: CDR1 GTSNPN, CDR2 SVGIG (reference sequence). This CDR3 has 13 residues. The CDR3 region has the DNA TGTGCCTGGAGGTACCCGGGCACAGATACGCAGTATTTT. Translation: CAWRYPGTDTQYF. Full variable domain (remainder filled in from reference TRBV30 and TRBJ2-3): SQTIHQWPATLVQPVGSPLSLECTVEGTSNPNLYWYRQAAGRGLQLLFYSVGIGQISSEVPQNLSASRPQDRQFILSSKKLLLSDSGFYLCAWRYPGTDTQYFGPGTRLTVL.

The chain uses TRBV19 and TRBJ1-3; weak D call: TRBD1 (6 bases). The CDR3 sequence is 16 residues long. Germline CDR1 LNHDA, CDR2 SQIVND (reference sequence). V lost 5 bases to trimming and J lost 0 bases, with 14 bases between them. The CDR3 bases are TGTGCCAGTAGTCCCTCCGGGGGGCCCTCTGGAAACACCATATATTTT. Translation gives CASSPSGGPSGNTIYF.

V usage is TRBV27 and J usage is TRBJ1-2, with D tentatively TRBD1 (5 bases). The germline V and J ends were trimmed by 2 bases and 4 bases, with 8 bases remaining between them. Germline-derived CDR1 and CDR2 are MNHEY and SMNVEV (reference sequence). The CDR3 extends over 13 amino acids. The CDR3 spells CASSLQGSYGYTF. The CDR3, as DNA: TGTGCCAGCAGTTTACAGGGCTCCTATGGCTACACCTTC.

The chain combines TRBV25-1 with TRBJ1-4, with 8 bases that match TRBD1. Germline values: CDR1 MGHDK, CDR2 SYGVNS. Trimming took 4 bases from V and 7 from J; bases not matched to a gene: 14. The CDR3 spans 17 residues. CDR3 loop: CASSGGQGPFVGEKLFF. The CDR3 bases are TGTGCCAGCAGTGGAGGACAGGGACCGTTCGTGGGTGAAAAACTGTTTTTT.

V usage is TRBV7-7 and J usage is TRBJ2-5; D may be TRBD1 (6 bases). Trimming took off 3 bases at V and 4 bases at J, with 9 bases between the two ends. From germline, CDR1 is SSHAT and CDR2 FNYEAQ (reference sequence). CDR3 length: 13 residues. The CDR3 spells CASSLVGAETQYF. Here the CDR3 DNA reads TGTGCCAGCAGCTTGGTGGGGGCAGAGACCCAGTACTTC.